This T cell receptor (beta chain) was recovered during a study of T cells in Graves' hyperthyroidism and ophthalmopathy. RNA transcripts served as the template for amplifying TCR beta CDR3 regions. Carried out on the TCR CDR3, a first-round RT-PCR used the HTBI primer set. A single record per CDR3 protein comes from TCRdb applying MiXCR to the multiplex PCR reads. The table lists 480,000 or so distinct CDR3 sequences, about 15% of them singletons. Remarks on this clonotype: Its target is unknown.

Germline V gives CDR1 MNHNS, CDR2 SASEGT. This CDR3 is 18 amino acids long. The J segment lost 0 bases and the V segment lost 5 bases, leaving 12 bases of the junction unmatched. Stability of Graves' hyperthyroidism was defined as absent ophthalmopathy progression within 18 months. A patient was excluded if there was uncontrolled infection, other autoimmune disease, pregnancy or lactation. The PBMCs were sourced from fresh peripheral blood (about 9.7 ml). Whole-study findings and limits: In the blood, most expanded thyroid clonotypes above 0.001 appeared as well.

The TCR was taken from a woman aged 18-30 years with Graves' hyperthyroidism. Material for sequencing was blood. The chain carries TRBV6-1 and TRBJ2-1; 8 bases agree with TRBD2. CDR3 sequence: CASSTPQGSGGSYNEQFF. The CDR3 DNA reads TGTGCCAGCAGTACCCCCCAGGGGAGCGGGGGCTCCTACAATGAGCAGTTCTTC.